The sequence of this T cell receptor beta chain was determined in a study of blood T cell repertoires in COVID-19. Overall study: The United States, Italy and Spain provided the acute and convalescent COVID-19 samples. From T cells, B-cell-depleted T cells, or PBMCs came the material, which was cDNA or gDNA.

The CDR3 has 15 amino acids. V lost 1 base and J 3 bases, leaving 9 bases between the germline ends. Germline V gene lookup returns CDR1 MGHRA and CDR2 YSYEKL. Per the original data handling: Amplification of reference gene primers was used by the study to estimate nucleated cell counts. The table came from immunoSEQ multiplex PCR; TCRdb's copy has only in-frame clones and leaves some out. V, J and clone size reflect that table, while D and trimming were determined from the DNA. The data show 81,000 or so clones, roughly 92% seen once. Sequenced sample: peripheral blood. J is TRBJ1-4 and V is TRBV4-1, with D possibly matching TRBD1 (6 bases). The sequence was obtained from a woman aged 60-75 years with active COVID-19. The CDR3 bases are TGCGCCAGCAGCCAAGGGGGGCTTGCTAATGAAAAACTGTTTTTT. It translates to CASSQGGLANEKLFF.